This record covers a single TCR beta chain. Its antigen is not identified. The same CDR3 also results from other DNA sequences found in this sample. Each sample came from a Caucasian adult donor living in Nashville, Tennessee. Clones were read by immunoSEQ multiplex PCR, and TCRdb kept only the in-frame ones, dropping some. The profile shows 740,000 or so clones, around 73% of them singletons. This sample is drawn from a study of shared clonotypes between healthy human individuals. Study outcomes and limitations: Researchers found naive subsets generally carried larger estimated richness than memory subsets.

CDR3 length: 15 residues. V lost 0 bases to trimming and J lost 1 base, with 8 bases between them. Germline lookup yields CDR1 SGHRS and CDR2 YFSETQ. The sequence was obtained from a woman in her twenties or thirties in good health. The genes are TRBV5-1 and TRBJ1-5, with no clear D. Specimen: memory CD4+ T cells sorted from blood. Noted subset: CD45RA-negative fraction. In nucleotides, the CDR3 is TGCGCCAGCAGCTTGGGGGGAAGCAGCAATCAGCCCCAGCATTTT. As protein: CASSLGGSSNQPQHF.